This TCR beta chain was captured in a study of T cell responses to AZD1222 COVID-19 vaccine. Study results and limitations: Once two AZD1222 doses were given, Spike-specific TCR breadth and depth went up. Reportedly, nearly half of unique spike TCRs recognized epitopes outside B.1.351/B.1.1.7 mutations.

Here immunoSEQ multiplex PCR was the method, and the copy in TCRdb shows in-frame clones only, minus some. The table lists more than 150,000 clones, 90% of them singletons. CDR1 SQVTM and CDR2 ANQGSEA come from the germline V gene. V lost 5 bases to trimming and J lost 5 bases, with 12 bases between them. The CDR3 is 12 amino acids. Note on this clone: Its antigen remains unknown.

The sequence was obtained from an adult in good health. The material sequenced was peripheral blood, taken on day 0 of AZD1222 vaccination. The V call is TRBV29-1, the J call TRBJ1-2; maybe TRBD1 (6 bases). CDR3 in amino acids: CSVFGGTYGYTF. The DNA for the CDR3 is TGCAGCGTTTTTGGGGGCACATATGGCTACACCTTC.